This entry describes one TCR beta chain. Its cognate antigen is unknown. The data were taken from a study of blood T cells in healthy people across ages. Deletions cut 3 bases from V and 4 bases from J, with 15 bases between. The length of the CDR3 is 15 residues. The study's findings and limits: With unsorted PBMCs, a conclusive comparison of naive versus antigen-experienced cells was not possible.

A second about 7 to 12 cycle PCR used barcoded and J-beta primers. TCRdb re-called the 5' RACE reads with MiXCR, one entry per CDR3 protein. Among around 670,000 distinct CDR3 sequences, 25% to 35% were seen once, and the ten largest hold 15% to 19%. The specimen was blood. The TCR was taken from a woman older than 75 in good health. The chain joins TRBV12-3 or TRBV12-4 to TRBJ1-1, with no clear D. The CDR3 is CASSLMGGPITEAFF. DNA for the CDR3: TGTGCCAGCAGTTTGATGGGAGGCCCTATCACTGAAGCTTTCTTT.